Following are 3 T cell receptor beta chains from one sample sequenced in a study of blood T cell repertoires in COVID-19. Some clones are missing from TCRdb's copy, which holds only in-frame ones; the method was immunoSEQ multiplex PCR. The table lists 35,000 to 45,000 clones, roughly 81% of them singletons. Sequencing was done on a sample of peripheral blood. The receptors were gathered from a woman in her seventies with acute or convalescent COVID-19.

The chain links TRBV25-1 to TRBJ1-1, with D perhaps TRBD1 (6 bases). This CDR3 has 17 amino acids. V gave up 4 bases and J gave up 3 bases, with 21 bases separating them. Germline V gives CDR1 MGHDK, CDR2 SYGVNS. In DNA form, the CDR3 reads TGTGCCAGCAGTGCGTCCCCGACAGGTAGTTCCTACACTGAAGCTTTCTTT. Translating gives CASSASPTGSSYTEAFF.

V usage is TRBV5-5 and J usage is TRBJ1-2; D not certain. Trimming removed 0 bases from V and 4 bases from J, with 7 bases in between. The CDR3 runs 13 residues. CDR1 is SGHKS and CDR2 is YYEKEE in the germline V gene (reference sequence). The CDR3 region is CASSLAGGYGYTF. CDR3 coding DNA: TGTGCCAGCAGCTTGGCGGGTGGCTATGGCTACACCTTC. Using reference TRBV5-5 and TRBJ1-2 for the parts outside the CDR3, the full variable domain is DAGVTQSPTHLIKTRGQQVTLRCSPISGHKSVSWYQQVLGQGPQFIFQYYEKEERGRGNFPDRFSARQFPNYSSELNVNALLLGDSALYLCASSLAGGYGYTFGSGTRLTVV.

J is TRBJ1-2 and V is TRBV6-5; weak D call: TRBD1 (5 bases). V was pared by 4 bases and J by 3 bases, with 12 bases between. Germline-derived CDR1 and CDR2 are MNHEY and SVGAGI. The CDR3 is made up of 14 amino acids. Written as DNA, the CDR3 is TGTGCCAGCAGTTCTACAGGAGTCCACTATGGCTACACCTTC. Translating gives CASSSTGVHYGYTF.